Below, 7 T cell receptor beta chains from the same sample are listed, as sequenced in a study of identical twins. TCRdb recomputed calls from the 5' RACE reads with MiXCR, one row per CDR3 protein. The sample consists of approximately 600,000 distinct CDR3 sequences, under 8.5% of them appearing once. This sample was shared with a second study, whose subject was yellow fever vaccine responses in identical twins.

Sequencing was performed on PBMCs. These receptors were collected from a woman between 18 and 29 years old in good health.

The V gene is TRBV19, the J gene TRBJ2-5; no definite D call. The CDR3 has 16 residues. The V end lost 4 bases, the J end lost 5 bases, and 20 bases lay between the germline ends. CDR1 is LNHDA and CDR2 is SQIVND in the germline V gene (reference sequence). For the CDR3, the DNA is TGTGCCAGTAGTACCTCGAGCCCAGGTCTCGTCGAGACCCAGTACTTC. Amino acid sequence: CASSTSSPGLVETQYF.

This clonotype was recorded many times. V is TRBV7-6 and J is TRBJ2-1; 7 bases are a match to TRBD2. The CDR3 is 19 amino acids. The V gene end was trimmed by 0 bases and the J gene end by 3 bases; junction bases not matched to a gene: 14. The germline V gene has CDR1 SGHVS and CDR2 FNYEAQ. The CDR3 region has the DNA TGTGCCAGCAGCTTAGCCCCCCAGTGGGCGGGGGAATACTACAATGAGCAGTTCTTC. The encoded protein is CASSLAPQWAGEYYNEQFF.

The V and J genes are TRBV5-1 and TRBJ2-3; 9 bases fit TRBD2. V was pared by 0 bases and J by 2 bases, with 10 bases of the junction left unmatched. Germline values: CDR1 SGHRS, CDR2 YFSETQ. The CDR3 has 18 amino acids. This chain's CDR3 is CASSLALTSGSFTDTQYF. In DNA, the CDR3 is TGCGCCAGCAGCTTGGCGCTGACTAGCGGAAGTTTCACAGATACGCAGTATTTT.

This clonotype was detected only a few times. The chain is built from TRBV6-1 and TRBJ1-5; 7 bases fit TRBD1. There are 14 residues in the CDR3. The ends lost 7 bases at V and 5 bases at J; junction bases unmatched: 8. Germline CDR1 MNHNS, CDR2 SASEGT. This CDR3 reads CASTKQGNDQPQHF. The CDR3 nucleotides are TGTGCCAGCACAAAACAGGGGAACGATCAGCCCCAGCATTTT.

The chain's CDR3 is CASSSAGSDYGYTF. CDR3 DNA: TGTGCCAGCAGCTCCGCGGGCTCGGACTATGGCTACACCTTC. The V and J genes are TRBV28 and TRBJ1-2; unclear D gene. The germline gives CDR1 MDHEN, CDR2 SYDVKM. Deletions cut 6 bases from V and 3 bases from J, with 14 bases between. The CDR3 is 14 amino acids.

In its sample, this clonotype was seen many times. The V call is TRBV7-9, the J call TRBJ2-2; TRBD1 might be the D (6 bases). CDR1 is SEHNR and CDR2 is FQNEAQ in the germline V gene (reference sequence). The CDR3 sequence is 17 residues long. V lost 6 bases, J lost 1 base, and 18 bases lay in between. CDR3 amino acids: CASSPGRQGWNTGELFF. The CDR3 nucleotides read TGTGCCAGCAGTCCTGGGCGGCAGGGGTGGAACACCGGGGAGCTGTTTTTT.

This CDR3 is CASSFGKDQPQHF. The CDR3 bases are TGCGCCAGCAGCTTCGGGAAGGATCAGCCCCAGCATTTT. V gene TRBV5-1 combines with J gene TRBJ1-5, with D hard to call. Germline V gives CDR1 SGHRS, CDR2 YFSETQ. The CDR3 runs to 13 residues. V shed 2 bases and J shed 5 bases, with 8 bases lying between them.